The 14 T cell receptor beta chains in this list originate from one sample, sequenced in a study of T-cell memory formation after mild COVID-19. TCRdb independently ran MiXCR on the 5' RACE reads; one entry per CDR3 protein. The sample records a few hundred thousand distinct CDR3 sequences, over 15% being singletons. Source material: PBMCs or a T cell subset sorted from them (not recorded which). The receptors here all came from a man aged 18-30 years who had mild COVID-19 (a few samples of this study predate the infection). Cell type and time point are not known.

DNA for the CDR3: TGTGCCAGCAGCCGGCGGCCCGTCACCGGGGAGCTGTTTTTT. Protein: CASSRRPVTGELFF. The chain employs TRBV4-2 and TRBJ2-2; D ambiguous. The germline CDR1 and CDR2 sequences are LGHNA and YNFKEQ. This CDR3 contains 14 residues. V lost 4 bases to trimming and J lost 4 bases, with 10 bases between them.

This clonotype was seen a handful of times. The chain carries TRBV28 and TRBJ1-1, with TRBD1 as a possible D gene (6 bases). The CDR3 extends over 12 amino acids. Germline V gene sequence: CDR1 MDHEN, CDR2 SYDVKM. Trimming took 5 bases from V and 11 from J, leaving 15 bases between them. The DNA for the CDR3 is TGTGCCAGCAGTCCGCAAAGGGGGTTCGCTTTCTTT. Translating it yields CASSPQRGFAFF.

This clonotype was seen a handful of times. The V gene is TRBV4-1, the J gene TRBJ1-4; TRBD1 might be the D (6 bases). Between the trimmed V and J ends, which lost 2 bases and 4 bases, there was a span of 14 bases. The CDR3 has 16 residues. CDR1 and CDR2 from the germline V gene are MGHRA and YSYEKL. CDR3 loop: CASSQNRVRSNEKLFF. In nucleotides, the CDR3 is TGCGCCAGCAGCCAAAACAGGGTTCGCAGTAATGAAAAACTGTTTTTT.

This clonotype was counted between two and nine times. The chain uses TRBV12-3 or TRBV12-4 and TRBJ2-3; 8 bases fit TRBD2. The CDR3 runs to 16 residues. V was clipped by 7 bases and J by 5 bases; unmatched bases: 14. The CDR3 bases are TGTGCCAGCACCAATGCCCGGGGGGGCCAACAAGATACGCAGTATTTT. Translated, it gives CASTNARGGQQDTQYF.

The rearrangement links TRBV21-1 to TRBJ1-2; no DNA check was done on the table's D call, TRBD1. TRBV21-1 corresponds to a pseudogene. The CDR3 length is 19 residues. The CDR3 loop reads CASSKVWDRGVIANYGYTF. The CDR3, as DNA: TGTGCCAGCAGCAAAGTTTGGGACAGGGGTGTTATAGCTAACTATGGCTACACCTTC.

The table lists this clonotype with many counts. This chain uses TRBV6-5 with TRBJ2-1; D is possibly TRBD2 (6 bases). Trimming left V 6 bases short and J 0 bases short, with 15 bases between. Germline CDR1 reads MNHEY; CDR2 reads SVGAGI. This CDR3 has 16 amino acids. CDR3 protein: CASRSTGTASYNEQFF. Written as DNA, the CDR3 is TGTGCCAGCAGATCAACCGGGACTGCCTCCTACAATGAGCAGTTCTTC.

J is TRBJ1-5 and V is TRBV7-6; D remains ambiguous. The CDR3 is made up of 13 amino acids. V gave up 5 bases and J gave up 4 bases, with 9 bases separating them. CDR1 SGHVS and CDR2 FNYEAQ come from the germline V gene. The CDR3 DNA is TGTGCCAGCAGCCCCTACCGGAATCAGCCCCAGCATTTT. This gives the protein CASSPYRNQPQHF. Looking up the rest from reference TRBV7-6 and TRBJ1-5 gives the full variable domain: GAGVSQSPRYKVTKRGQDVALRCDPISGHVSLYWYRQALGQGPEFLTYFNYEAQQDKSGLPNDRFSAERPEGSISTLTIQRTEQRDSAMYRCASSPYRNQPQHFGDGTRLSIL.

This clonotype has more than one count but fewer than ten. The chain recombines TRBV19 with TRBJ2-1; 10 positions agree with TRBD2. The CDR3 is 17 amino acids. Germline trimming cut 7 bases from V and 4 bases from J; bases unmatched to any gene: 13. From germline, CDR1 is LNHDA and CDR2 SQIVND (reference sequence). CDR3 residues: CASIPAGTSVEYNEQFF. The CDR3 DNA is TGTGCCAGTATCCCCGCCGGGACTAGCGTAGAATACAATGAGCAGTTCTTC.

This rearrangement joins TRBV12-3 or TRBV12-4 to TRBJ1-2; D remains unclear. CDR3 length equals 12 residues. V lost 2 bases and J 5 bases, leaving 6 bases between the germline ends. The CDR3 nucleotides are TGTGCCAGCAGTTTAAGCAGTTATGGCTACACCTTC. Translated, it gives CASSLSSYGYTF.

This chain uses TRBV7-2 with TRBJ2-1, with 7 bases that match TRBD2. This CDR3 comprises 14 residues. With V trimmed by 4 bases and J by 9 bases, 9 bases remained unmatched. Per the germline V gene, CDR1 is SGHTA and CDR2 is FQGNSA. The chain's CDR3 is CASSSRAAGTEQFF. The CDR3 nucleotides read TGTGCCAGCAGCTCGCGGGCAGCGGGGACTGAGCAGTTCTTC.

This clonotype has ten or more counts. The CDR3 DNA is TGTGCCAGCAGCTTAGATTCGCGACTACTCGTAGGAGATACGCAGTATTTT. Protein product: CASSLDSRLLVGDTQYF. This sequence joins TRBV11-2 and TRBJ2-3; possibly TRBD2 for D (5 bases). Germline-derived CDR1 and CDR2 are SGHAT and FQNNGV. The V end was cut by 0 bases, the J end by 5 bases, with 18 bases between. The CDR3 is made up of 17 amino acids.

V is TRBV7-2 and J is TRBJ2-4; D unresolved. The germline CDR1 and CDR2 sequences are SGHTA and FQGNSA. This CDR3 is 15 amino acids long. Trimming cost V 1 base and J 2 bases, with 9 bases left between them. The CDR3 sequence: CASSLVSGSKNIQYF. As DNA, the CDR3 is TGTGCCAGCAGCTTAGTTTCAGGCTCCAAAAACATTCAGTACTTC.

This clonotype has only a few counts. The chain uses TRBV7-6 and TRBJ2-7, with D perhaps given as TRBD1 or TRBD2 (7 bases each). Germline values: CDR1 SGHVS, CDR2 FNYEAQ. V was trimmed by 5 bases and J by 6 bases, leaving 14 bases between them. The CDR3 loop spans 13 amino acids. The CDR3 loop is CASSPDREGEQYF. The CDR3 DNA reads TGTGCCAGCAGCCCCGACAGGGAGGGCGAGCAGTACTTC.

This clonotype was observed a few times. The chain joins TRBV7-9 to TRBJ1-4, with D possibly TRBD1 on 6 matching bases. The CDR3 loop spans 14 amino acids. V lost 5 bases to trimming and J lost 4 bases, with 11 bases between them. The germline V gene has CDR1 SEHNR and CDR2 FQNEAQ (reference sequence). The CDR3 coding sequence is TGTGCCAGCAGCCCCGGGACACGTAATGAAAAACTGTTTTTT. Protein sequence: CASSPGTRNEKLFF.